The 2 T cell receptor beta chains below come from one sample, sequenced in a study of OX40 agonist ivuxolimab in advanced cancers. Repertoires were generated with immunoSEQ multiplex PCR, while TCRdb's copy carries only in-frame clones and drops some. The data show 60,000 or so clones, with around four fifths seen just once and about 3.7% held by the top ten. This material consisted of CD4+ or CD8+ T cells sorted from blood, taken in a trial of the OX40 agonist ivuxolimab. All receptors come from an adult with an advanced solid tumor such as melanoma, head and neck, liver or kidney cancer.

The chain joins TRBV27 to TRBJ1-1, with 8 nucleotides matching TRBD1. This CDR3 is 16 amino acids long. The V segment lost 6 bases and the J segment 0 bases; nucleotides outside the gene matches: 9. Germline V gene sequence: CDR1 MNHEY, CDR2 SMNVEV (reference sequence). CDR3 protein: CASRPDREYMNTEAFF. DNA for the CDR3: TGTGCCAGCAGACCGGACAGGGAATATATGAACACTGAAGCTTTCTTT.

This CDR3 is CASSLDQTDTQYF. The CDR3 DNA is TGTGCCAGCAGCTTAGACCAGACAGATACGCAGTATTTT. This rearrangement joins TRBV7-2 to TRBJ2-3; D call uncertain. V lost 1 base, J lost 3 bases, and 5 bases lay in between. CDR3 length equals 13 residues. Looked up from germline, CDR1 is SGHTA and CDR2 is FQGNSA.